A single sample is the source of the 14 T cell receptor beta chains below, sequenced in a study of cytomegalovirus exposure and HLA in healthy donors. Both 60 Vbeta primers and 13 Jbeta primers went into the PCR. Profiled with immunoSEQ multiplex PCR; TCRdb holds only in-frame clones, not every one. Here the sample spans 100,000 to 150,000 clones, 70% to 80% being singletons. Source material: PBMCs. These receptors all come from a woman aged 45-65 years in good health and CMV-seronegative.

The chain uses TRBV27 and TRBJ2-5; 7 positions agree with TRBD1. The tail of the sequence fits TRBJ2-7 better, so the J call may be wrong. In germline, CDR1 is MNHEY, CDR2 SMNVEV (reference sequence). This CDR3 is built from 15 residues. As DNA, the CDR3 is TGTGCCAGCAGTCAGACCAGGGGGTCCCCCTACGAGCAGTACTTC. Amino acids: CASSQTRGSPYEQYF.

The chain combines TRBV5-4 with TRBJ2-1; a weak D match, TRBD2 (6 bases). V lost 2 bases, J lost 7 bases, and 16 bases lay in between. Germline CDR1 is SGHNT and CDR2 is YYREEE (reference sequence). The CDR3 contains 15 residues. The CDR3 bases are TGTGCCAGCAGCTTAGGAGGGAGTGGAGTGAATGAGCAGTTCTTC. Translation gives CASSLGGSGVNEQFF.

The V and J genes are TRBV19 and TRBJ2-7; 8 nucleotides agree with TRBD2. The ends lost 3 bases at V and 4 bases at J; junction bases unmatched: 5. CDR1 and CDR2 from the germline V gene are LNHDA and SQIVND (reference sequence). This CDR3 is built from 14 residues. The DNA of the CDR3 is TGTGCCAGTAGTATCAGGGTAGCGGGATACGAGCAGTACTTC. Translated: CASSIRVAGYEQYF.

The chain couples TRBV4-2 to TRBJ2-1; perhaps TRBD2 as D (5 bases). This CDR3 spans 14 amino acids. V lost 0 bases, J lost 7 bases, and 10 bases lay in between. Germline lookup yields CDR1 LGHNA and CDR2 YNFKEQ. CDR3 sequence reads: CASSQELTGNEQFF. In nucleotides, the CDR3 is TGTGCCAGCAGCCAAGAGCTAACGGGAAATGAGCAGTTCTTC.

CDR3 sequence reads: CASSYGAGGEQYF. CDR3 bases: TGTGCCAGCAGTTACGGGGCAGGTGGCGAGCAGTACTTC. The gene calls are TRBV6-5 and TRBJ2-7, with D maybe TRBD1 (5 bases). The V gene's germline CDR1 is MNHEY and CDR2 SVGAGI. CDR3 size: 13 residues. Trimming removed 2 bases at V and 6 bases at J, with 11 bases between.

This clone showed up just once. V and J are TRBV30 and TRBJ1-1; D is unresolved. The germline V and J ends were trimmed by 5 bases and 1 base, with 5 bases remaining between them. The germline V gene has CDR1 GTSNPN and CDR2 SVGIG (reference sequence). This CDR3 region has 11 residues. The chain's CDR3 is CAWGPNTEAFF. The CDR3 DNA follows: TGTGCCTGGGGCCCGAACACTGAAGCTTTCTTT.

The chain is built from TRBV27 and TRBJ2-5; TRBD2 matches 9 bases. J was trimmed by 5 bases and V by 2 bases; bases with no gene match: 9. CDR3 length: 16 residues. The germline V gene has CDR1 MNHEY and CDR2 SMNVEV (reference sequence). The CDR3 region has the DNA TGTGCCAGCAGTTTACAGAGGACTAGCGTAAGGGAGACCCAGTACTTC. Its translation is CASSLQRTSVRETQYF.

This clone was observed a single time. The chain carries TRBV4-1 and TRBJ1-1, with D unresolved. V lost 0 bases and J 6 bases, leaving 5 bases between the germline ends. CDR1 is MGHRA, CDR2 YSYEKL, per germline. The CDR3 consists of 12 residues. For the CDR3, the DNA is TGCGCCAGCAGCCAAGATTTAGCTGAAGCTTTCTTT. Translation gives CASSQDLAEAFF.

A few counts support this clone. The CDR3 DNA is TGTGCCAGCAGTTACTCCCGGGACAGGGTCCATGAGCAGTTCTTC. It yields the protein CASSYSRDRVHEQFF. The V gene is TRBV6-5, the J gene TRBJ2-1; the match to TRBD1 covers 9 bases. The CDR3 loop spans 15 amino acids. Trimming at V came to 0 bases and at J to 8 bases, leaving 5 bases not matched to a gene. CDR1 is MNHEY and CDR2 is SVGAGI in the germline V gene.

The chain carries TRBV28 and TRBJ1-1; D not resolved. The CDR3 has 12 residues. Germline V CDR1 and CDR2: MDHEN, SYDVKM. The germline V and J ends were trimmed by 8 bases and 1 base, with 8 bases remaining between them. The CDR3 sequence is CASGSSNTEAFF. CDR3 bases: TGTGCCAGCGGCTCTTCGAACACTGAAGCTTTCTTT.

The V call is TRBV6-4, the J call TRBJ2-7; tentatively, D is TRBD2 (5 bases). Germline V gene sequence: CDR1 MRHNA, CDR2 SNTAGT. V dropped 6 bases and J dropped 4 bases, with 22 bases sitting between them. The CDR3 sequence is 16 residues long. DNA for the CDR3: TGTGCCAGCAGCCCGGTCGCGGACTCATGCCCTTACGAGCAGTACTTC. Translated: CASSPVADSCPYEQYF.

The chain uses TRBV9 and TRBJ2-7; possibly TRBD1 for D (5 bases). V lost 3 bases to trimming and J lost 6 bases, with 16 bases between them. CDR3 size: 14 residues. Germline loops: CDR1 SGDLS, CDR2 YYNGEE. The CDR3 protein is CASSADLGHPEQYF. CDR3 bases: TGTGCCAGCAGCGCCGACCTCGGACACCCCGAGCAGTACTTC.

This clone was picked up one time. The rearrangement links TRBV15 to TRBJ2-2; 11 nucleotides align to TRBD2. CDR1 and CDR2 (germline): LNHNV, YYDKDF (reference sequence). CDR3 length: 17 amino acids. The V segment lost 1 base and the J segment 3 bases; nucleotides outside the gene matches: 4. The chain's CDR3 is CATSRGLAGGDTGELFF. In DNA form, the CDR3 reads TGTGCCACCAGCAGAGGGCTAGCGGGAGGAGACACCGGGGAGCTGTTTTTT. Complete variable domain (other parts from reference TRBV15 and TRBJ2-2): DAMVIQNPRYQVTQFGKPVTLSCSQTLNHNVMYWYQQKSSQAPKLLFHYYDKDFNNEADTPDNFQSRRPNTSFCFLDIRSPGLGDTAMYLCATSRGLAGGDTGELFFGEGSRLTVL.

The chain recombines TRBV6-5 with TRBJ2-1; 11 bases align to TRBD2. The CDR3 contains 16 residues. V shed 3 bases, J shed 8 bases, and the junction held 9 bases outside the gene matches. CDR1 MNHEY and CDR2 SVGAGI come from the germline V gene. The CDR3 sequence: CASSYLLAGAGYEQFF. For the CDR3, the DNA is TGTGCCAGCAGTTATCTACTAGCGGGAGCTGGATATGAGCAGTTCTTC.